This is a list of T cell receptor beta chains from one sample in a study of CD8 T cells in ankylosing spondylitis. TCRdb ran MiXCR on the 5' RACE reads and lists one entry per CDR3 protein. The data hold around 340,000 distinct CDR3 sequences, with roughly 14% observed a single time. The sequencing sample was made of blood, either unsorted or a sorted T cell fraction (not recorded which). The receptors were sampled from a male donor with ankylosing spondylitis or in good health (not recorded which). CDR3s include the opening cysteine and the closing phenylalanine or tryptophan. The D gene is left open where the match is weak. Some rows have no size entry. The others give once, few or many, or a class for an expanded clone.

TGTGCCAGCAGCCTGTGGACAGCTAACTATGGCTACACCTTC CASSLWTANYGYTF - TRBV3-1 - TRBJ1-2
TGTGCCACCAGCACTCAGGGTGGGGAGACCCAGTACTTC CATSTQGGETQYF - TRBV15 - TRBJ2-5
TGCAGTGTTCCTCGAGGGCAAGGGGAAAAACTGTTTTTT CSVPRGQGEKLFF few TRBV20-1 - TRBJ1-4
TGCGCCAGCAGTCCCCGCGGGGCCTCCTCCTACAATGAGCAGTTCTTC CASSPRGASSYNEQFF - TRBV23-1 - TRBJ2-1
TGTGCCAGCAGTTCCCTGGGACAGGCCACCGGGGAGCTGTTTTTT CASSSLGQATGELFF - TRBV2 TRBD1 TRBJ2-2
TGTGCCAGCAGCTCTAGCGGGCTGGCCAATGAGCAGTTCTTC CASSSSGLANEQFF - TRBV7-9 TRBD2 TRBJ2-1
TGTGCCAGCAGTCCCCCGACCCTGGGATTCTACTACAATGAGCAGTTCTTC CASSPPTLGFYYNEQFF few TRBV12-3/TRBV12-4 - TRBJ2-1
TGCAGCGAACTAGCGGGGTATGAGCAGTTCTTC CSELAGYEQFF few TRBV29-1 TRBD2 TRBJ2-1
TGCAGCGTTGCCGTATACTACGAGCAGTACTTC CSVAVYYEQYF few TRBV29-1 - TRBJ2-7
TGTGTCACAAGGGGAGAATACAATGAGCAGTTCTTC CVTRGEYNEQFF many TRBV28 - TRBJ2-1
TGTGCCAGCAGTGTCACTAAGAACACTGAAGCTTTCTTT CASSVTKNTEAFF once TRBV6-1 - TRBJ1-1
TGTGCCAGCAGCCCTCGGACAGAGAGAAACATTCAGTACTTC CASSPRTERNIQYF few TRBV3-1 - TRBJ2-4
TGCAGCGCAGGGGGCGGACAGGGTTTGGAGACCCAGTACTTC CSAGGGQGLETQYF few TRBV29-1 TRBD1 TRBJ2-5
TGTGCCAGCAGCAAGGTGACTAGCGGGGGCCCAGCGAACACCGGGGAGCTGTTTTTT CASSKVTSGGPANTGELFF once TRBV21-1 - TRBJ2-2
TGTGCCAGTAGTATAAAACAGGGGAACACTGAAGCTTTCTTT CASSIKQGNTEAFF - TRBV19 - TRBJ1-1
TGCTGTGCTAGAGACCGAGTAGGAGGACAGGGGACCTATGGCTACACCTTC CCARDRVGGQGTYGYTF - TRBV20-1 TRBD1 TRBJ1-2
TGTGCTAGTGGTTTGGTACGGAGCGGGACAGGGGCCCACGAGCAGTACTTC CASGLVRSGTGAHEQYF few TRBV12-5 TRBD1 TRBJ2-7
TGTGCCAGCAGTGAGGAGAGACTGACTCTGAACTACGAGCAGTACTTC CASSEERLTLNYEQYF few TRBV2 - TRBJ2-7
TGCAGTGCTAGGCAGGGGGCCGGATACAATGAGCAGTTCTTC CSARQGAGYNEQFF - TRBV20-1 TRBD1 TRBJ2-1
TGTGCCAGCAATTCCCAATCGTCGGGAAACACCATATATTTT CASNSQSSGNTIYF - TRBV7-9 - TRBJ1-3
TGCGCCAGCAGCCAAGGTCCGGGCCCATCCTACAATGAGCAGTTCTTC CASSQGPGPSYNEQFF many TRBV4-1 - TRBJ2-1
TGCGCCAGCAGCCGACCGGGACAGGGAATAGAGACCCAGTACTTC CASSRPGQGIETQYF few TRBV4-1 TRBD1 TRBJ2-5
TGCGCCAGCAGCCGGGGACAGATGTTGAACACTGAAGCTTTCTTT CASSRGQMLNTEAFF - TRBV5-1 TRBD1 TRBJ1-1
TGTGCCAGCAGACTGACAGGGGGCTTTGGAAACACCATATATTTT CASRLTGGFGNTIYF few TRBV12-3/TRBV12-4 TRBD1 TRBJ1-3
TGCAGCGCCGCCCCTGCAGATACGCAGTATTTT CSAAPADTQYF - TRBV29-1 - TRBJ2-3
TGTGCCATCAGTGAAGATCGAGGTACTTCACCCCTCCACTTT CAISEDRGTSPLHF few TRBV10-3 - TRBJ1-6
TGTGCCAGCAGTTCCGTGGACAGGGGGAGAGCTGAAGCTTTCTTT CASSSVDRGRAEAFF many TRBV6-5 TRBD1 TRBJ1-1
TGCAGTGCTCATGCCCTCCCCTCGGGGGAGCAGTTCTTC CSAHALPSGEQFF few TRBV20-1 - TRBJ2-1
TGTGCCACGAGTAAAGATAGAGGAGGTCTCTTATACAATGAGCAGTTCTTC CATSKDRGGLLYNEQFF - TRBV15 - TRBJ2-1
TGTGCCAGCAGCGTCGGATCCGGTGGTGAAAAACTGTTTTTT CASSVGSGGEKLFF many TRBV9 - TRBJ1-4
TGTGCCAGCAGTTTAGCCATCGGGGGATCTAATGAAAAACTGTTTTTT CASSLAIGGSNEKLFF few TRBV12-3/TRBV12-4 - TRBJ1-4
TGCAGCGGCGCCCGGGACAGGGAGACCCAGTACTTC CSGARDRETQYF few TRBV29-1 TRBD1 TRBJ2-5
TGTGCCATCGGCCAGACAGGGTTCCTCTACGAGCAGTACTTC CAIGQTGFLYEQYF few TRBV10-3 TRBD1 TRBJ2-7
TGCAGTGCTAGTCTGGGAGGACTAGCGGCCGAGCAGTACTTC CSASLGGLAAEQYF few TRBV20-1 TRBD2 TRBJ2-7
TGTGCCAGCAGTTTTGAGGGGGCGTCACCCCTCCACTTT CASSFEGASPLHF few TRBV12-3/TRBV12-4 TRBD1 TRBJ1-6
TGTGCCAGCAGTGAAGGGACAGGGGGCTTGCTGGAGACCCAGTACTTC CASSEGTGGLLETQYF - TRBV25-1 TRBD1 TRBJ2-5
TGTGCCAGCATGCCCGCAGGTGGTCGTAGAAACACCATATATTTT CASMPAGGRRNTIYF - TRBV12-3/TRBV12-4 - TRBJ1-3
TGTGCCAGCAACGGACTGCAAGAGACCCAGTACTTC CASNGLQETQYF few TRBV6-1 - TRBJ2-5
TGTGCCAGCAGCAAAACCCGAACGGGACAGGGGGCCGGGGAGCTGTTTTTT CASSKTRTGQGAGELFF few TRBV6-1 TRBD1 TRBJ2-2